This T cell receptor beta chain was sequenced in a study of T cell responses to AZD1222 COVID-19 vaccine. Study-wide points: Unmutated variant regions are reportedly the target of nearly half of TCRs that are spike-specific. Clonal diversity may have been underestimated in mostly white British donors. No day 14 peak samples; only post-peak repertoires were characterized.

The repertoire was sequenced with immunoSEQ multiplex PCR; TCRdb's copy has only in-frame clones and lacks some. The sample shows some 140,000 clones, about 85% of them seen only once. About this clone itself: Its cognate antigen is unknown.

In germline, CDR1 is SEHNR, CDR2 FQNEAQ (reference sequence). Trimming removed 0 bases from V and 8 bases from J, with 10 bases in between. The CDR3 is 13 residues long. The receptor comes from an adult in good health. The rearrangement joins TRBV7-9 to TRBJ1-2; D not resolved. The specimen was peripheral blood, collected on day 0 of AZD1222 vaccination. CDR3 sequence (DNA): TGTGCCAGCAGCTTAGCGCGCCCGACGGGCTACACCTTC. Translating it yields CASSLARPTGYTF. The complete variable domain, with remaining parts taken from reference TRBV7-9 and TRBJ1-2, reads DTGVSQNPRHKITKRGQNVTFRCDPISEHNRLYWYRQTLGQGPEFLTYFQNEAQLEKSRLLSDRFSAERPKGSFSTLEIQRTEQGDSAMYLCASSLARPTGYTFGSGTRLTVV.